The 16 T cell receptor beta chains listed next were all sequenced from one sample in a study of neurological immune-mediated disorders. Described time point: longitudinal time-point 2. TCRdb processed the 5' RACE reads anew with MiXCR; each CDR3 protein has one entry. The data contain more than 55,000 distinct CDR3 sequences, about 10% of them singletons. Sequences were obtained from PBMCs. These receptors originate from a young man in good health.

This clonotype turned up a few times. CDR3 protein: CASSPQGSRNTIYF. The CDR3 bases are TGCGCCAGCAGCCCCCAGGGATCTCGAAACACCATATATTTT. The chain carries TRBV5-1 and TRBJ1-3; weak D call: TRBD1 (5 bases). With 4 bases removed from V and 5 bases from J, the gap between germline ends came to 13 bases. Germline CDR1 reads SGHRS; CDR2 reads YFSETQ. This CDR3 contains 14 residues.

There are many counts of this clonotype. The rearrangement links TRBV29-1 to TRBJ1-1, with no clear D. The V gene's germline CDR1 is SQVTM and CDR2 ANQGSEA. The V end lost 7 bases, the J end lost 4 bases, and 16 bases lay between the germline ends. The CDR3 is made up of 13 amino acids. CDR3 in amino acids: CSGRRDLSTEAFF. The CDR3 nucleotides read TGCAGCGGGCGGCGAGATCTCTCCACTGAAGCTTTCTTT.

There are many counts of this clonotype. The chain joins TRBV29-1 to TRBJ2-3; TRBD2 might be the D (6 bases). CDR3 length: 14 amino acids. Germline lookup yields CDR1 SQVTM and CDR2 ANQGSEA. Deletions cut 1 base from V and 6 bases from J, with 14 bases between. Here the CDR3 DNA reads TGCAGCGTTGAAGGAGTCCCTGGGGGGGATACGCAGTATTTT. This encodes CSVEGVPGGDTQYF.

This clonotype was counted between two and nine times. V is TRBV21-1 and J is TRBJ2-5; TRBD2 is the table's D call and was not checked against the DNA. TRBV21-1 is deemed a pseudogene. The CDR3 covers 19 residues. In DNA, the CDR3 is TGTGCCAGCACGCAAGGACTAGCGGGAGGGGGTCCCCACCAAGAGACCCAGTACTTC. The encoded protein is CASTQGLAGGGPHQETQYF.

This clonotype was detected many times. The chain carries TRBV20-1 and TRBJ2-1; TRBD2 matches at 8 bases. J was trimmed by 5 bases and V by 0 bases; bases with no gene match: 12. In germline, CDR1 is DFQATT, CDR2 SNEGSKA (reference sequence). The CDR3 has 17 residues. The CDR3 coding sequence is TGCAGTGCTAGAGATGATTTAGGCGGGAGGAAAAACAATGAGCAGTTCTTC. It yields the protein CSARDDLGGRKNNEQFF.

This clonotype was detected many times. As DNA, the CDR3 is TGCAGTGCTAGAAACCCCGACAGGACGTTCAACGAGCAGTACTTC. Translation gives CSARNPDRTFNEQYF. The chain has TRBV20-1 and TRBJ2-7; tentatively, D is TRBD1 (6 bases). The V end lost 2 bases, the J end lost 5 bases, and 19 bases lay between the germline ends. In germline, CDR1 is DFQATT, CDR2 SNEGSKA (reference sequence). The CDR3 is 15 residues long.

In this sample, this clonotype turned up a few times. This chain links TRBV7-2 with TRBJ2-3, with TRBD2 matching over 9 bases. Germline V CDR1 and CDR2: SGHTA, FQGNSA. The CDR3 has 16 residues. Unmatched junction bases numbered 14, after V lost 5 bases and J lost 8 bases. CDR3 amino acids: CASSTDLAGPQGTQYF. CDR3 coding DNA: TGTGCCAGCAGCACCGATCTAGCGGGACCCCAGGGTACGCAGTATTTT.

This clonotype was counted at least ten times. The chain uses TRBV11-1 and TRBJ2-1, with 11 positions matching TRBD1. From germline, CDR1 is SGHAT and CDR2 FQDESV (reference sequence). The ends lost 5 bases at V and 7 bases at J; junction bases unmatched: 10. This CDR3 region has 16 residues. DNA of the CDR3: TGTGCCAGCAGCCAACGGACAGGGGGCGCAGTAAATGAGCAGTTCTTC. Protein product: CASSQRTGGAVNEQFF.

This clonotype was observed at least ten times. The V and J genes are TRBV3-1 and TRBJ2-7; D unclear. Germline CDR1 and CDR2: LGHDT and YNNKEL (reference sequence). Trimming removed 2 bases from V and 5 bases from J, with 16 bases in between. The length of the CDR3 is 15 residues. CDR3 DNA sequence: TGTGCCAGCAGCCAAAAGGTTATAGGGATGAACGAGCAGTACTTC. It specifies CASSQKVIGMNEQYF.

This clonotype was counted at least ten times. The chain has TRBV5-1 and TRBJ2-1, with 13 bases identical to TRBD2. The germline V gene has CDR1 SGHRS and CDR2 YFSETQ. The CDR3 runs 16 residues. The V gene end was trimmed by 4 bases and the J gene end by 11 bases; junction bases not matched to a gene: 12. The CDR3 bases are TGCGCCAGCAGCAATATTCTACTAGCGGGAGGGCCCAAGCAGTTCTTC. Encoded protein: CASSNILLAGGPKQFF.

This clonotype occurred many times. The gene calls are TRBV4-1 and TRBJ2-2; D unresolved. The CDR3 has 16 amino acids. Germline V CDR1 and CDR2: MGHRA, YSYEKL. Trimming took off 4 bases at V and 3 bases at J, with 15 bases between the two ends. This chain's CDR3 is CASSLFAWADTGELFF. As DNA, the CDR3 is TGCGCCAGCAGCCTCTTTGCCTGGGCGGACACCGGGGAGCTGTTTTTT.

This clonotype was found many times. The gene calls are TRBV3-1 and TRBJ2-3; D gene unclear. The CDR3 consists of 13 residues. The germline CDR1 and CDR2 sequences are LGHDT and YNNKEL (reference sequence). Between the trimmed V and J ends, which lost 5 bases and 8 bases, there was a span of 14 bases. The CDR3: CASSTNPRATQYF. The CDR3, as DNA: TGTGCCAGCAGCACTAACCCTAGGGCTACGCAGTATTTT.

This clonotype showed up just a few times. This chain joins TRBV6-5 and TRBJ2-3; 8 positions agree with TRBD1. Losses at the gene ends were 6 bases for V and 3 bases for J; bases not matched to a gene: 11. CDR3 size: 16 residues. Germline CDR1 MNHEY, CDR2 SVGAGI. The CDR3 protein is CASRLTGAYATDTQYF. Here the CDR3 DNA reads TGTGCCAGCAGGCTGACAGGGGCCTATGCAACAGATACGCAGTATTTT.

A word on this clonotype: A read error may account for a junction end that differs from germline. The chain carries TRBV7-3 and TRBJ2-7; tentative D call: TRBD2 (6 bases). Germline values: CDR1 SGHTA, CDR2 FQGTGA. The CDR3 runs 14 residues. Written as DNA, the CDR3 is TGTGCCAGCAGCTCTAGCGAGTTCCCAAGCGAGAAGTACTTC. Translating gives CASSSSEFPSEKYF.

In its sample, this clonotype was seen many times. V and J are TRBV12-3 or TRBV12-4 and TRBJ2-7, with 7 positions matching TRBD2. This CDR3 is built from 15 residues. V was pared by 4 bases and J by 4 bases, with 10 bases of the junction left unmatched. The CDR3 here is CASSSMGGVGYEQYF. CDR3 in DNA: TGTGCCAGCAGTTCCATGGGAGGGGTTGGGTACGAGCAGTACTTC.

This clonotype was picked up many times. The V gene is TRBV7-2, the J gene TRBJ2-1; unclear D gene. V lost 7 bases, J lost 9 bases, and 19 bases lay in between. The CDR3 loop spans 14 amino acids. Germline-derived CDR1 and CDR2 are SGHTA and FQGNSA. The CDR3 nucleotides read TGTGCCAGCACTCCCGTTTTGGCCTCTGGTGAGCAGTTCTTC. This codes for CASTPVLASGEQFF.